Listed here are 21 T cell receptor beta chains from one sample, sequenced in a study of T cells in Graves' hyperthyroidism and ophthalmopathy. Regions amplified from RNA transcripts were the TCR beta CDR3 regions. The HTBI primer set served for first-round RT-PCR of the TCR CDR3. TCRdb re-derived calls from the multiplex PCR reads in MiXCR, one entry per CDR3 protein. This sample carries hundreds of thousands of distinct CDR3 sequences, 20% of them seen once, and the ten largest clones take 30% to 40%. What was sequenced was blood. Receptors were obtained from a man aged 25-45 years with Graves' ophthalmopathy.

The chain combines TRBV11-2 with TRBJ1-2; no reliable D call. Deletions cut 7 bases from V and 3 bases from J, with 9 bases between. The CDR3 consists of 12 residues. Germline V CDR1 and CDR2: SGHAT, FQNNGV. The CDR3 loop reads CASNRRDYGYTF. As DNA, the CDR3 is TGTGCCAGCAATAGGCGGGACTATGGCTACACCTTC.

This clonotype was counted between two and nine times. This sequence joins TRBV28 and TRBJ2-7; D assignment may be TRBD1 or TRBD2 (6 bases each). Trimming removed 5 bases from V and 3 bases from J, with 14 bases in between. The germline CDR1 and CDR2 sequences are MDHEN and SYDVKM. This CDR3 is 14 amino acids long. CDR3 loop: CASSPGDTNYEQYF. DNA for the CDR3: TGTGCCAGCAGTCCGGGGGACACAAACTACGAGCAGTACTTC.

The rearrangement links TRBV3-1 to TRBJ2-1, with D perhaps TRBD2 (6 bases). V shed 1 base and J shed 4 bases, with 11 bases lying between them. Germline-derived CDR1 and CDR2 are LGHDT and YNNKEL (reference sequence). This CDR3 has 15 residues. The CDR3: CASSQVPGLYNEQFF. CDR3 sequence (DNA): TGTGCCAGCAGCCAAGTTCCGGGACTTTACAATGAGCAGTTCTTC.

This clonotype showed up many times. The chain recombines TRBV7-9 with TRBJ1-1; D remains ambiguous. There are 13 residues in the CDR3. V lost 0 bases, J lost 4 bases, and 6 bases lay in between. CDR1 is SEHNR, CDR2 FQNEAQ, per germline (reference sequence). The CDR3 region is CASSLAVGTEAFF. In DNA, the CDR3 is TGTGCCAGCAGCTTAGCGGTGGGCACTGAAGCTTTCTTT.

There are many counts of this clonotype. The genes are TRBV28 and TRBJ2-7; D gene unclear. Trimming took off 7 bases at V and 0 bases at J, with 13 bases between the two ends. This CDR3 region has 14 residues. Germline assignment: CDR1 MDHEN and CDR2 SYDVKM. In DNA, the CDR3 is TGTGCCAGCACTCCCCACTCGAACTCCTACGAGCAGTACTTC. Translation gives CASTPHSNSYEQYF. Filled out from reference TRBV28 and TRBJ2-7, the complete variable domain reads DVKVTQSSRYLVKRTGEKVFLECVQDMDHENMFWYRQDPGLGLRLIYFSYDVKMKEKGDIPEGYSVSREKKERFSLILESASTNQTSMYLCASTPHSNSYEQYFGPGTRLTVT.

This clonotype was picked up many times. The chain carries TRBV18 and TRBJ2-3; 9 bases line up with TRBD1. The CDR3 totals 14 residues. Per the germline V gene, CDR1 is KGHSH and CDR2 is LQKENI. V was clipped by 9 bases and J by 3 bases; unmatched bases: 7. The CDR3 DNA reads TGTGCCAGTGCTCCGGGACAGGGTACAGATACGCAGTATTTT. Protein product: CASAPGQGTDTQYF.

This clonotype was counted many times. The chain has TRBV2 and TRBJ2-7, with D possibly being TRBD1 (5 bases). From germline, CDR1 is SNHLY and CDR2 FYNNEI. The length of the CDR3 is 13 residues. In nucleotides, the CDR3 is TGTGCGACCCTAGGGAAGGGGACCTACGAGCAGTACTTC. Its translation: CATLGKGTYEQYF.

V gene TRBV6-2 or TRBV6-3 combines with J gene TRBJ1-1; a weak D match, TRBD1 (6 bases). Germline values: CDR1 MNHEY, CDR2 SVGEGT. The CDR3 has 14 residues. V was pared by 1 base and J by 5 bases, with 11 bases between. Written as DNA, the CDR3 is TGTGCCAGCAGTTACTTTACAGGGAGTACTGAAGCTTTCTTT. Protein product: CASSYFTGSTEAFF.

The chain is built from TRBV5-6 and TRBJ2-2; no clear D gene. There are 16 residues in the CDR3. The germline V gene encodes CDR1 SGHDT and CDR2 YYEEEE. The ends were cut back, 0 bases at V and 4 bases at J, with 13 bases in the middle. CDR3 in amino acids: CASSLAVRRGTGELFF. The CDR3 nucleotides read TGTGCCAGCAGCTTGGCCGTCAGGAGAGGCACCGGGGAGCTGTTTTTT.

The chain couples TRBV5-1 to TRBJ2-3; no definite D call. This CDR3 region has 15 residues. V was cut by 0 bases and J by 4 bases, with 12 bases left in between. CDR1 SGHRS and CDR2 YFSETQ come from the germline V gene. CDR3 protein: CASSLDQSLADTQYF. CDR3 nucleotides: TGCGCCAGCAGCTTGGACCAGTCGCTGGCAGATACGCAGTATTTT. Full variable domain (rest looked up from reference TRBV5-1 and TRBJ2-3): KAGVTQTPRYLIKTRGQQVTLSCSPISGHRSVSWYQQTPGQGLQFLFEYFSETQRNKGNFPGRFSGRQFSNSRSEMNVSTLELGDSALYLCASSLDQSLADTQYFGPGTRLTVL.

V is TRBV19 and J is TRBJ1-2, with D unclear. CDR1 LNHDA and CDR2 SQIVND come from the germline V gene (reference sequence). V shed 3 bases and J shed 4 bases, with 12 bases lying between them. The CDR3 spans 14 residues. The CDR3 DNA sequence: TGTGCCAGTAGTATGGGCAGAATAAGCTATGGCTACACCTTC. Translated: CASSMGRISYGYTF. Full variable domain (rest looked up from reference TRBV19 and TRBJ1-2): DGGITQSPKYLFRKEGQNVTLSCEQNLNHDAMYWYRQDPGQGLRLIYYSQIVNDFQKGDIAEGYSVSREKKESFPLTVTSAQKNPTAFYLCASSMGRISYGYTFGSGTRLTVV.

This clonotype was detected many times. The J gene is TRBJ1-2, the V gene TRBV12-3 or TRBV12-4; possibly TRBD1 for D (5 bases). This CDR3 region has 13 residues. V was shortened by 3 bases and J by 8 bases, with 13 bases between the two germline ends. The DNA for the CDR3 is TGTGCCAGCAGTTTTTGGCAGGGCAACGGCTACACCTTC. It yields the protein CASSFWQGNGYTF.

This clonotype was recorded a few times. The chain is built from TRBV20-1 and TRBJ1-1; D may be TRBD1 (5 bases). The CDR3 runs to 15 residues. The ends were cut back, 1 base at V and 0 bases at J, with 12 bases in the middle. From germline, CDR1 is DFQATT and CDR2 SNEGSKA (reference sequence). Here the CDR3 reads CSARATGSVNTEAFF. The DNA of the CDR3 is TGCAGTGCTAGAGCCACAGGATCGGTGAACACTGAAGCTTTCTTT.

The chain joins TRBV7-2 to TRBJ2-2; 7 bases match TRBD2. The CDR3 spans 17 residues. The germline gives CDR1 SGHTA, CDR2 FQGNSA. J lost 0 bases, V lost 0 bases, and 4 bases had no gene match. CDR3 residues: CASSLAYGLANTGELFF. In nucleotides, the CDR3 is TGTGCCAGCAGCTTAGCGTACGGACTAGCGAACACCGGGGAGCTGTTTTTT. Drawing the rest from reference TRBV7-2 and TRBJ2-2, the complete variable domain is GAGVSQSPSNKVTEKGKDVELRCDPISGHTALYWYRQSLGQGLEFLIYFQGNSAPDKSGLPSDRFSAERTGGSVSTLTIQRTQQEDSAVYLCASSLAYGLANTGELFFGEGSRLTVL.

This clonotype has just a few counts. V and J are TRBV6-2 or TRBV6-3 and TRBJ1-5; D perhaps matches TRBD1 (5 bases). The CDR3 has 16 residues. Germline V gene lookup returns CDR1 MNHEY and CDR2 SVGEGT. Trimming shortened V by 0 bases and J by 7 bases, and 16 bases separated the two germline ends. In DNA, the CDR3 is TGTGCCAGCAGTTACTCGAAGGGCGGCAGGGCACAGCCCCAGCATTTT. Residues: CASSYSKGGRAQPQHF.

At least ten counts were recorded for this clonotype. This chain joins TRBV12-3 or TRBV12-4 and TRBJ2-5, with TRBD1 matching 7 bases. The CDR3 spans 14 residues. Unmatched junction bases numbered 4, after V lost 5 bases and J lost 1 base. CDR3 region: CASSNRGSQETQYF. The CDR3 region has the DNA TGTGCCAGCAGTAACAGGGGATCCCAAGAGACCCAGTACTTC.

As for this clonotype: This sequence may be a read error, since a much larger clone differs from it by one base. The CDR3 here is CASSFGGGAGTQYF. CDR3 coding DNA: TGTGCCAGCAGTTTTGGGGGGGGCGCAGGTACGCAGTATTTT. The chain combines TRBV28 with TRBJ2-3; D may be TRBD2 (7 bases). Trimming stripped 3 bases from V and 8 bases from J, with 15 bases between. This CDR3 comprises 14 residues. Germline CDR1 is MDHEN and CDR2 is SYDVKM.

Ten or more counts support this clonotype. This chain joins TRBV6-1 and TRBJ2-5; D gene uncertain. The V gene's germline CDR1 is MNHNS and CDR2 SASEGT. V lost 5 bases to trimming and J lost 1 base, with 11 bases between them. There are 14 residues in the CDR3. CDR3 bases: TGTGCCAGCAGTTTCGGGCACAGCCAAGAGACCCAGTACTTC. Translation: CASSFGHSQETQYF.

This clonotype was picked up many times. The CDR3 loop is CASSPRRTSEDQPQHF. The CDR3 DNA reads as TGTGCCAGCAGCCCACGGCGCACATCCGAGGATCAGCCCCAGCATTTT. This chain joins TRBV3-1 and TRBJ1-5; no clear D gene. The CDR3 totals 16 residues. Trimming took 4 bases from V and 5 from J, leaving 18 bases between them. Germline V CDR1 and CDR2: LGHDT, YNNKEL (reference sequence).

The genes are TRBV7-3 and TRBJ2-5; TRBD1 or TRBD2 may be the D gene (5 bases each). CDR3 length: 15 amino acids. Germline lookup yields CDR1 SGHTA and CDR2 FQGTGA. V shed 4 bases and J shed 5 bases, with 17 bases lying between them. The CDR3 nucleotides are TGTGCCAGCAGCTCTTCCGGGGCACGGGGCGAGACCCAGTACTTC. Translating gives CASSSSGARGETQYF.

This clonotype appeared a few times. This chain connects TRBV19 to TRBJ2-3; D is uncertain. This CDR3 region has 15 residues. The V gene's germline CDR1 is LNHDA and CDR2 SQIVND (reference sequence). Between the trimmed V and J ends, which lost 5 bases and 1 base, there was a span of 13 bases. CDR3 nucleotide sequence: TGTGCCAGTAGTCCTAGTTTTTCTGGCACAGATACGCAGTATTTT. Translating it yields CASSPSFSGTDTQYF.